A single sample is the source of the 18 T cell receptor beta chains below, sequenced in a study of blood T cells in healthy people across ages. A J-beta primer mix and a sample-barcoded 5' primer were used in a second PCR of about 6 to 12 cycles. From the 5' RACE reads, TCRdb called clonotypes with MiXCR, one entry per CDR3 protein. Of over 700,000 distinct CDR3 sequences listed, approximately 53% are singletons. The sequenced sample was blood. Every receptor here comes from a man older than 75 in good health.

The gene calls are TRBV7-2 and TRBJ2-7; TRBD1 aligns across 8 bases. CDR1 is SGHTA, CDR2 FQGNSA, per germline. The CDR3 is 14 residues long. The J segment lost 2 bases and the V segment lost 5 bases, leaving 5 bases of the junction unmatched. The CDR3 DNA reads as TGTGCCAGCAGCCTCTCGGGACAGGCCTACGAGCAGTACTTC. Translated, it gives CASSLSGQAYEQYF.

This chain links TRBV7-9 with TRBJ1-2; 12 nucleotides align to TRBD1. Trimming removed 5 bases from V and 3 bases from J; junction bases left unmatched: 13. The CDR3 extends over 18 amino acids. From germline, CDR1 is SEHNR and CDR2 FQNEAQ (reference sequence). The CDR3, as DNA: TGTGCCAGCAGCAAATCCGGGACAGGGGGCAGGGGTGACTATGGCTACACCTTC. As protein: CASSKSGTGGRGDYGYTF.

The chain couples TRBV20-1 to TRBJ2-3; 13 nucleotides match TRBD2. CDR1 DFQATT and CDR2 SNEGSKA come from the germline V gene (reference sequence). With 5 bases clipped from V and 4 bases from J, the junction kept 9 bases outside the gene matches. The CDR3 loop spans 16 amino acids. CDR3 loop: CSAGPPLAGGPDTQYF. The CDR3 coding sequence is TGCAGTGCTGGCCCCCCACTAGCGGGAGGGCCAGATACGCAGTATTTT.

The chain recombines TRBV28 with TRBJ1-1; D not resolved. This CDR3 is built from 14 residues. The V gene's germline CDR1 is MDHEN and CDR2 SYDVKM. Trimming left V 2 bases short and J 3 bases short, with 10 bases between. CDR3 region: CASSLPGRHTEAFF. In nucleotides, the CDR3 is TGTGCCAGCAGTTTACCCGGACGCCACACTGAAGCTTTCTTT.

This chain joins TRBV20-1 and TRBJ1-2; perhaps TRBD1 as D (5 bases). Germline-derived CDR1 and CDR2 are DFQATT and SNEGSKA (reference sequence). The V and J ends lost 2 bases and 8 bases respectively, with 18 bases between them. The CDR3 spans 14 residues. Written as DNA, the CDR3 is TGCAGTGCTAGACTTCAGGGAGGGCTCGACGGCTACACCTTC. Translated, it gives CSARLQGGLDGYTF.

V and J are TRBV6-1 and TRBJ1-4; 7 nucleotides agree with TRBD1. The CDR3 runs to 15 residues. Germline V CDR1 and CDR2: MNHNS, SASEGT. The ends lost 4 bases at V and 8 bases at J; junction bases unmatched: 10. Here the CDR3 reads CASSARTGDVEKLFF. The DNA for the CDR3 is TGTGCCAGCAGTGCTCGGACAGGAGACGTCGAAAAACTGTTTTTT.

V gene TRBV20-1 combines with J gene TRBJ1-1; D may be TRBD1 (5 bases). V dropped 2 bases and J dropped 10 bases, with 14 bases sitting between them. The CDR3 extends over 12 amino acids. Germline V CDR1 and CDR2: DFQATT, SNEGSKA (reference sequence). In DNA, the CDR3 is TGCAGTGCTAGAAGGACACGGGAAACAGCTTTCTTT. This encodes CSARRTRETAFF.

This clonotype was seen only a few times. The chain links TRBV9 to TRBJ2-3; D remains unclear. CDR3 length: 15 residues. The V gene's germline CDR1 is SGDLS and CDR2 YYNGEE. Between the trimmed V and J ends, which lost 0 bases and 0 bases, there was a span of 8 bases. CDR3: CASSVVGESTDTQYF. CDR3 DNA: TGTGCCAGCAGCGTAGTCGGAGAAAGCACAGATACGCAGTATTTT. The complete variable domain, with remaining parts taken from reference TRBV9 and TRBJ2-3, reads DSGVTQTPKHLITATGQRVTLRCSPRSGDLSVYWYQQSLDQGLQFLIQYYNGEERAKGNILERFSAQQFPDLHSELNLSSLELGDSALYFCASSVVGESTDTQYFGPGTRLTVL.

This clonotype was picked up many times. This sequence joins TRBV7-2 and TRBJ2-4; 7 positions agree with TRBD1. The germline V gene encodes CDR1 SGHTA and CDR2 FQGNSA. The CDR3 sequence is 14 residues long. V lost 2 bases to trimming and J lost 8 bases; unmatched junction nucleotides: 6. The CDR3: CASSLRGREDIQYF. The CDR3 bases are TGTGCCAGCAGCTTAAGGGGGCGCGAGGACATTCAGTACTTC.

This clonotype was counted a few times. The chain combines TRBV28 with TRBJ2-7; D unclear. V lost 6 bases and J 7 bases, leaving 13 bases between the germline ends. Germline values: CDR1 MDHEN, CDR2 SYDVKM. The CDR3 is 12 residues long. CDR3 loop: CASSPTVWEQYF. Written as DNA, the CDR3 is TGTGCCAGCAGCCCAACCGTTTGGGAGCAGTACTTC. The full variable domain, rest sourced from reference TRBV28 and TRBJ2-7, is DVKVTQSSRYLVKRTGEKVFLECVQDMDHENMFWYRQDPGLGLRLIYFSYDVKMKEKGDIPEGYSVSREKKERFSLILESASTNQTSMYLCASSPTVWEQYFGPGTRLTVT.

This clonotype appeared a few times. V usage is TRBV4-1 and J usage is TRBJ2-7; 10 nucleotides agree with TRBD2. This CDR3 contains 17 residues. Per germline, CDR1 MGHRA and CDR2 YSYEKL. V was clipped by 0 bases and J by 7 bases; unmatched bases: 12. CDR3 amino acids: CASSQDVRASGSQEQYF. CDR3 DNA sequence: TGCGCCAGCAGCCAAGATGTCAGGGCTAGCGGGAGTCAAGAGCAGTACTTC.

The V gene is TRBV7-9, the J gene TRBJ2-5, with D possibly matching TRBD2 (5 bases). CDR3 length equals 17 residues. CDR1 and CDR2 (germline): SEHNR, FQNEAQ (reference sequence). V dropped 4 bases and J dropped 2 bases, with 20 bases sitting between them. In DNA, the CDR3 is TGTGCCAGCAGCTCCCCCCTGGGAGTAGTACCACAAGAGACCCAGTACTTC. Protein product: CASSSPLGVVPQETQYF.

The genes are TRBV20-1 and TRBJ2-3, with TRBD2 matching over 13 bases. The CDR3 has 17 residues. V lost 3 bases to trimming and J lost 0 bases; unmatched junction nucleotides: 6. Germline V gives CDR1 DFQATT, CDR2 SNEGSKA (reference sequence). CDR3 sequence reads: CSASPLAGGFSTDTQYF. In nucleotides, the CDR3 is TGCAGTGCTAGTCCACTAGCGGGAGGGTTCAGCACAGATACGCAGTATTTT.

V and J are TRBV6-5 and TRBJ2-5; the D gene is possibly TRBD1 (6 bases). The J call is doubtful: the DNA matches TRBJ2-7 better. The CDR3 has 13 amino acids. Germline CDR1 and CDR2: MNHEY and SVGAGI. CDR3 sequence (DNA): TGTGCCAGCAAGGCCAGGGGATTTTACGAGCAGTACTTC. This sequence encodes CASKARGFYEQYF.

The genes are TRBV5-1 and TRBJ1-1; D is possibly TRBD1 (6 bases). V lost 4 bases and J 1 base, leaving 14 bases between the germline ends. CDR1 and CDR2 from the germline V gene are SGHRS and YFSETQ. This CDR3 is built from 15 residues. The CDR3 nucleotides are TGCGCCAGCAGCCCGGGGTTAGGGGGGAACACTGAAGCTTTCTTT. It codes for CASSPGLGGNTEAFF.

The V and J genes are TRBV24-1 and TRBJ2-7, with 12 positions matching TRBD2. Trimming cost V 4 bases and J 4 bases; bases outside gene matches: 7. CDR1 and CDR2 (germline): KGHDR, SFDVKD. The CDR3 consists of 16 residues. The CDR3 here is CATSDPTSGRSYEQYF. For the CDR3, the DNA is TGTGCCACCAGTGACCCGACTAGCGGGAGATCTTACGAGCAGTACTTC.

There are a few counts of this clonotype. CDR3 bases: TGTGCCAGCAGTTTATTTAGGGACAGGGCGGGGAGCACTGAAGCTTTCTTT. The encoded protein is CASSLFRDRAGSTEAFF. This chain connects TRBV12-3 or TRBV12-4 to TRBJ1-1, with 9 bases matching TRBD1. V shed 2 bases and J 4 bases; nucleotides not matched to a gene: 11. This CDR3 has 17 residues.

This clonotype occurred a few times. This rearrangement joins TRBV10-3 to TRBJ2-1, with no clear D. The CDR3 spans 15 residues. V was pared by 0 bases and J by 7 bases, with 13 bases between. The V gene's germline CDR1 is ENHRY and CDR2 SYGVKD. CDR3 bases: TGTGCCATCAGTGAGTCCCAAGGGCTAGGAAATGAGCAGTTCTTC. Protein: CAISESQGLGNEQFF.